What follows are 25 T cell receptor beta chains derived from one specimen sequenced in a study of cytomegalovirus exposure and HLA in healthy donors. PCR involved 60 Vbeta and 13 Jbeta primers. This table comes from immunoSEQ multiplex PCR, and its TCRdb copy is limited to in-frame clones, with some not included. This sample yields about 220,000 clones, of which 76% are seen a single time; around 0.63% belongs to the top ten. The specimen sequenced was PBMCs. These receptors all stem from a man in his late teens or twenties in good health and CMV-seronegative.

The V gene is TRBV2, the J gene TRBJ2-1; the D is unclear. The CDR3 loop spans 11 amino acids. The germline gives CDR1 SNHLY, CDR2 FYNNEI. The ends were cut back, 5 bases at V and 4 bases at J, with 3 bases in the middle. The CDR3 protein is CASSLYNEQFF. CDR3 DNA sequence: TGTGCCAGCAGTCTATACAATGAGCAGTTCTTC.

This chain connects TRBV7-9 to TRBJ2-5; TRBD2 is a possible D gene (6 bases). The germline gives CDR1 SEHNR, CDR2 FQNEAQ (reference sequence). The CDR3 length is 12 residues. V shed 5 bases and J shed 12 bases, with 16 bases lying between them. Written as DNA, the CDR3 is TGTGCCAGCAGCATCACCATCGGGACTGAGTACTTC. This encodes CASSITIGTEYF.

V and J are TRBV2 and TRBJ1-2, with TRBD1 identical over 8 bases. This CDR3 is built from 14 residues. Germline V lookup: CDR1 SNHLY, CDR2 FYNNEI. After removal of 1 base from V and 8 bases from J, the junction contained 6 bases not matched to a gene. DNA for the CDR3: TGTGCCAGCAGTGAAGGGCAGGGGGCGGGGGGCTACACCTTC. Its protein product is CASSEGQGAGGYTF.

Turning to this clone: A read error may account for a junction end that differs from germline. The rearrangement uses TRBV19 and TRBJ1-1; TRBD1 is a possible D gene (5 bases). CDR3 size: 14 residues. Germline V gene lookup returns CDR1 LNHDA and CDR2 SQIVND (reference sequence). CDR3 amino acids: CASSIDSGNAEAFF. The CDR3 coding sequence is TGTGCCAGTAGTATAGATTCAGGGAACGCTGAAGCTTTCTTT.

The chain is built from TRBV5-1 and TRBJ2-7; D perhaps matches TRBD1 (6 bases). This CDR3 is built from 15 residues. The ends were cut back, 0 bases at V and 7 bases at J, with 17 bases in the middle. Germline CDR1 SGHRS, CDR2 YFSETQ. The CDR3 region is CASSLGGLGAGEQYF. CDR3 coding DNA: TGCGCCAGCAGCTTGGGAGGCTTGGGGGCCGGGGAGCAGTACTTC.

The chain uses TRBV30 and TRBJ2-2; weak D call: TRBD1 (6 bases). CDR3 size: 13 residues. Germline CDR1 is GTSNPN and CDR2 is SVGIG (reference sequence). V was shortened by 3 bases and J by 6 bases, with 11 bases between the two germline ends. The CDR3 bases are TGTGCCTGGAGCCAGGGGTGGGCCGGGGAGCTGTTTTTT. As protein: CAWSQGWAGELFF.

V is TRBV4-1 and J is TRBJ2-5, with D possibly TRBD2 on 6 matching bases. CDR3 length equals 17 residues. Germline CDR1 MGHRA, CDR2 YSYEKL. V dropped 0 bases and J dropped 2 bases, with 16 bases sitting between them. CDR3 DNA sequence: TGCGCCAGCAGCCAAGATGTGGGGAGGCTAACTCAAGAGACCCAGTACTTC. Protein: CASSQDVGRLTQETQYF.

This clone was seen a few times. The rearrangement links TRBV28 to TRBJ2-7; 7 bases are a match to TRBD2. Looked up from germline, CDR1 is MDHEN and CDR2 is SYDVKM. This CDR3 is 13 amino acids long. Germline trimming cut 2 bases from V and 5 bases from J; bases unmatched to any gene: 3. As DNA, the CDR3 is TGTGCCAGCAGTTTAAGACTAGCTGACGAGCAGTACTTC. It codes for CASSLRLADEQYF.

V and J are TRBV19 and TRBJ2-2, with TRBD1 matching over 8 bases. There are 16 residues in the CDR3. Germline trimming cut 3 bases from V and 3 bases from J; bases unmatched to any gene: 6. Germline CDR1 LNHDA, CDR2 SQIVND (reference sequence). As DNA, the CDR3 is TGTGCCAGTAGTATGAGACAGGGGACCGACACCGGGGAGCTGTTTTTT. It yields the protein CASSMRQGTDTGELFF. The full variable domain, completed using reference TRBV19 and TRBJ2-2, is DGGITQSPKYLFRKEGQNVTLSCEQNLNHDAMYWYRQDPGQGLRLIYYSQIVNDFQKGDIAEGYSVSREKKESFPLTVTSAQKNPTAFYLCASSMRQGTDTGELFFGEGSRLTVL.

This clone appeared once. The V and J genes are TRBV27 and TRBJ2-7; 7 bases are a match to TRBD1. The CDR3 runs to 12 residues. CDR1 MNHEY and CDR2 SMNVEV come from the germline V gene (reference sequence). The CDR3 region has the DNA TGTGACCTGAGGACAGGAGACTACGAGCAGTACTTC. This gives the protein CDLRTGDYEQYF.

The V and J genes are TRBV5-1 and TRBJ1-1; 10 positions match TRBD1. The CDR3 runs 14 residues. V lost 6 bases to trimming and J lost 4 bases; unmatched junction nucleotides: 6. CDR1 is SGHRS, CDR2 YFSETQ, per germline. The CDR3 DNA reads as TGCGCCAGCACTCCGGGACAGGGGTCCACTGAAGCTTTCTTT. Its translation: CASTPGQGSTEAFF.

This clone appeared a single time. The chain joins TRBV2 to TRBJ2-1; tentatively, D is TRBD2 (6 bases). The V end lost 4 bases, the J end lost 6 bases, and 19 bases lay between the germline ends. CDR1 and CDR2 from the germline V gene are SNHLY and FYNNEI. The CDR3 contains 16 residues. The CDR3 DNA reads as TGTGCCAGCAGTGTTTTAAGTAGCGGAATATTCAATGAGCAGTTCTTC. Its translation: CASSVLSSGIFNEQFF. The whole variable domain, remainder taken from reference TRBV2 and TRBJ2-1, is EPEVTQTPSHQVTQMGQEVILRCVPISNHLYFYWYRQILGQKVEFLVSFYNNEISEKSEIFDDQFSVERPDGSNFTLKIRSTKLEDSAMYFCASSVLSSGIFNEQFFGPGTRLTVL.

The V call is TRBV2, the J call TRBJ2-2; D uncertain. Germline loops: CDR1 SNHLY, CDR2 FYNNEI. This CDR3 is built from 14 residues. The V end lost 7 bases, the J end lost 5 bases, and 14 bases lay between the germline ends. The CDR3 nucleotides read TGTGCCAGCATCTCGCAGGTTGGAACCGGGGAGCTGTTTTTT. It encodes CASISQVGTGELFF.

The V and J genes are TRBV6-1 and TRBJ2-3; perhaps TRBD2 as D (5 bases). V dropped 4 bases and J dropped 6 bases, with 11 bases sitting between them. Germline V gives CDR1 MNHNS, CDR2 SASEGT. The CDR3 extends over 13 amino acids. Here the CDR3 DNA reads TGTGCCAGCAGTGTCGGAGGTCCCGATACGCAGTATTTT. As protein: CASSVGGPDTQYF.

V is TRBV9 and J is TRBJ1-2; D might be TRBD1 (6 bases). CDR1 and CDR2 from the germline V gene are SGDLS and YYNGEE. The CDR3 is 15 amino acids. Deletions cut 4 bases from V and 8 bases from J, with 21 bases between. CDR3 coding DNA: TGTGCCAGCAGCACGCTTTTGGGGGCAGGGGAGGGCTACACCTTC. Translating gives CASSTLLGAGEGYTF.

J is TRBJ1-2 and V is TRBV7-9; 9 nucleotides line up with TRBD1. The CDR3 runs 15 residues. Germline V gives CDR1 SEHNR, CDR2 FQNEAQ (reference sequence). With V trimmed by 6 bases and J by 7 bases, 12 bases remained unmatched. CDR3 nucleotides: TGTGCCAGCAGTTTTACCGGGACAGGGAACGGTGGCTACACCTTC. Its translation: CASSFTGTGNGGYTF.

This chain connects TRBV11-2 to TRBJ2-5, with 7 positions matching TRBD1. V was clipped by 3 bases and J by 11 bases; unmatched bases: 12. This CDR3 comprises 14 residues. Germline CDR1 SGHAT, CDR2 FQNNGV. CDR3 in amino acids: CASSFWTGLREQYF. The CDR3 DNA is TGTGCCAGCAGCTTCTGGACAGGCTTGAGGGAGCAGTACTTC.

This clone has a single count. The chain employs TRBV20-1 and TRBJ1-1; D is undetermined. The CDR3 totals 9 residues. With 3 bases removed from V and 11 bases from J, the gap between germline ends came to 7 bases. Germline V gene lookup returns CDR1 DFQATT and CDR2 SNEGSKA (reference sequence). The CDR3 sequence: CSASPMAFF. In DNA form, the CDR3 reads TGCAGTGCTAGCCCCATGGCTTTCTTT.

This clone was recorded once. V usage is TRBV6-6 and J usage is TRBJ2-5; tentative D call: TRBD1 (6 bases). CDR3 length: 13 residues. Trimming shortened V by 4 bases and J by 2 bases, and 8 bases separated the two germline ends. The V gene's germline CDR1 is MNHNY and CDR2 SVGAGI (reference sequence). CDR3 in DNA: TGTGCCAGCAGTTCCCAGGGGCAAGAGACCCAGTACTTC. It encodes CASSSQGQETQYF.

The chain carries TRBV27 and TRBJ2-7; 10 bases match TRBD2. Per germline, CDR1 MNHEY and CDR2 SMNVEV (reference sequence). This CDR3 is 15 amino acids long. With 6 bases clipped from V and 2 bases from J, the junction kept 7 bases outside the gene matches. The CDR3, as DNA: TGTGCCAGCAGGCCCCCTAGCGGGAGTCCCTACGAGCAGTACTTC. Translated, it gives CASRPPSGSPYEQYF.

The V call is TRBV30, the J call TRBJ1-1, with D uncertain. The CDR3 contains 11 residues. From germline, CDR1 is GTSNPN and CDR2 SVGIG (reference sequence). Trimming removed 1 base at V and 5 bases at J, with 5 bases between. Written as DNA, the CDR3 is TGTGCCTGGAGTGGGCAGACTGAAGCTTTCTTT. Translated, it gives CAWSGQTEAFF.

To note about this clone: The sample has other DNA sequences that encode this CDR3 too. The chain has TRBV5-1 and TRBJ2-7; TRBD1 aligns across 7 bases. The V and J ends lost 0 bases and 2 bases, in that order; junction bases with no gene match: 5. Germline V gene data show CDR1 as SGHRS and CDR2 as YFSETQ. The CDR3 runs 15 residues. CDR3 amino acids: CASSLEPGQTYEQYF. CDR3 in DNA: TGCGCCAGCAGCTTGGAACCGGGACAGACCTACGAGCAGTACTTC. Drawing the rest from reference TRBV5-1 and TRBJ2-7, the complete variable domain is KAGVTQTPRYLIKTRGQQVTLSCSPISGHRSVSWYQQTPGQGLQFLFEYFSETQRNKGNFPGRFSGRQFSNSRSEMNVSTLELGDSALYLCASSLEPGQTYEQYFGPGTRLTVT.

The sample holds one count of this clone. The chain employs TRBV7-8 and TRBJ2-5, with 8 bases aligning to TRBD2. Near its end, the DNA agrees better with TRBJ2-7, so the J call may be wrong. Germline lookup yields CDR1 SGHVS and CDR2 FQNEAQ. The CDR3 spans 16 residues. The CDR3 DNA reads TGTGCCAGCAGCTCACAGGGACTCACTAGCGGATACGAGCAGTACTTC. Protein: CASSSQGLTSGYEQYF.

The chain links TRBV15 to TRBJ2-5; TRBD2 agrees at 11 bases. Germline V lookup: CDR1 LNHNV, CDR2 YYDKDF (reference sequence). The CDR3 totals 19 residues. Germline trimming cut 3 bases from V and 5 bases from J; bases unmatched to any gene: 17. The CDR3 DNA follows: TGTGCCACCAGCAGCCTGACTAGCGGGACCTCCTCGGGGGGGGAGACCCAGTACTTC. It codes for CATSSLTSGTSSGGETQYF.

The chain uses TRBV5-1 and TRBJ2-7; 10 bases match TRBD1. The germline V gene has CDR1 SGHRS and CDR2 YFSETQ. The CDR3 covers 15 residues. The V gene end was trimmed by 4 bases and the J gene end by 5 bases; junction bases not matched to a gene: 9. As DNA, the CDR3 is TGCGCCAGCAGCCGCCGGGACAGGGGTTTTAACGAGCAGTACTTC. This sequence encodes CASSRRDRGFNEQYF.